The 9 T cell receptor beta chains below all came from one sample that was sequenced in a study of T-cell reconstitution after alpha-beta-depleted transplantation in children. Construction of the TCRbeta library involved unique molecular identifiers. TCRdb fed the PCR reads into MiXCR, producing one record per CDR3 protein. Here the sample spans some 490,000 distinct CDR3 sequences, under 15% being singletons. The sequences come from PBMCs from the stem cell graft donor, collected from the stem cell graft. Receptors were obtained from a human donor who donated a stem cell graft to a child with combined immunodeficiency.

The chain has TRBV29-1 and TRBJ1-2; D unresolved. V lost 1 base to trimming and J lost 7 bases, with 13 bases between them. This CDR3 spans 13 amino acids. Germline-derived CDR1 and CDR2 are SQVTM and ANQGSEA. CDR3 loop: CSVEADLEGGYTF. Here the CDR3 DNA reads TGCAGCGTTGAAGCAGACCTCGAGGGTGGCTACACCTTC.

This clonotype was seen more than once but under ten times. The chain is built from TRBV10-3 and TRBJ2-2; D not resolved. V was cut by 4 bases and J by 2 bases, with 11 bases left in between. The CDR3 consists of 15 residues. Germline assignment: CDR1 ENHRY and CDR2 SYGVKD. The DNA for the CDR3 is TGTGCCATCAGTGGGAGACAACAAAACACCGGGGAGCTGTTTTTT. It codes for CAISGRQQNTGELFF.

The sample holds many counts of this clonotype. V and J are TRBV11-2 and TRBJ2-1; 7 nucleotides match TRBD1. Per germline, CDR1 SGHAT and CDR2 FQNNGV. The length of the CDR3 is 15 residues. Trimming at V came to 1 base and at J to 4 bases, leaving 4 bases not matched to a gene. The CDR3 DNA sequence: TGTGCCAGCAGCTTAGCCGGCAGGGGGTACAATGAGCAGTTCTTC. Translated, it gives CASSLAGRGYNEQFF.

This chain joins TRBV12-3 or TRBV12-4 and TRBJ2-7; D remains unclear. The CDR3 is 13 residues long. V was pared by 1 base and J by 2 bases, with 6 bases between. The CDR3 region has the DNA TGTGCCAGCAGTTTAGTGACCCCCTACGAGCAGTACTTC. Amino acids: CASSLVTPYEQYF.

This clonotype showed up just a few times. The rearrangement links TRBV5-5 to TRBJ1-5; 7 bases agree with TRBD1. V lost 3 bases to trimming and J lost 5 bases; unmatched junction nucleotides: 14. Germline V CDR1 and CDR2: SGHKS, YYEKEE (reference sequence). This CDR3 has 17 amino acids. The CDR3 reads CASSSEKLQGRHQPQHF. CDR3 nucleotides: TGTGCCAGCAGCTCCGAAAAATTACAGGGGAGACATCAGCCCCAGCATTTT.

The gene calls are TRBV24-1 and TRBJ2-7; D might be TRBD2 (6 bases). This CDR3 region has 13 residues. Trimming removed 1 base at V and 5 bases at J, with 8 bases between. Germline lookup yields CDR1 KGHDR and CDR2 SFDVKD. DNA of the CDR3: TGTGCCACCAGTGATTTAACGGGGGACGAGCAGTACTTC. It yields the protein CATSDLTGDEQYF.

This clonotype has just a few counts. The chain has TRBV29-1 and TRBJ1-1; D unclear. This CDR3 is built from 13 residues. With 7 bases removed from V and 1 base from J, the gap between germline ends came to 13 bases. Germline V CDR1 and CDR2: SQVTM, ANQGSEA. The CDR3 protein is CSADAWENTEAFF. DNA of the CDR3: TGCAGCGCCGATGCATGGGAGAACACTGAAGCTTTCTTT.

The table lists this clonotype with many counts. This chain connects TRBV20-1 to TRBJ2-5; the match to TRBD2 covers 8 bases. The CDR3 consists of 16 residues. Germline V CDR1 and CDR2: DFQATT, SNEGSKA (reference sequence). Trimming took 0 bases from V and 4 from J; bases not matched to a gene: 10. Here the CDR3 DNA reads TGCAGTGCTAGAGATGTTACTAGCGGAGGGGGAGAGACCCAGTACTTC. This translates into CSARDVTSGGGETQYF.

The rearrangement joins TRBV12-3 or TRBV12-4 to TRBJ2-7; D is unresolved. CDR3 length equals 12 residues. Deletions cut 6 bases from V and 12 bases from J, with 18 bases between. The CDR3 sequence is CASSPTLDTMYF. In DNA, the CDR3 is TGTGCCAGCAGCCCGACCCTCGACACAATGTACTTC.